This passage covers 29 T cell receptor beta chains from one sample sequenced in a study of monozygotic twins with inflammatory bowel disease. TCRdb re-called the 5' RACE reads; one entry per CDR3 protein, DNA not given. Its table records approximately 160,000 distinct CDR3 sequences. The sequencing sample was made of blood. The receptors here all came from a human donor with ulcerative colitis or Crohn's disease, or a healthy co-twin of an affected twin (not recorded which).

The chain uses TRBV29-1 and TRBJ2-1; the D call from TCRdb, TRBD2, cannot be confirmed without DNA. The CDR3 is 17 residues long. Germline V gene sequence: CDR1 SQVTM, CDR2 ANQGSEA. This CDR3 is CSVWPKAWLAGNNEQFF.

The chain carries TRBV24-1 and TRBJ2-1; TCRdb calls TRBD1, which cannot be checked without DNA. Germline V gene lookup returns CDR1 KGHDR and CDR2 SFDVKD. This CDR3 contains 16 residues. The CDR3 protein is CATSDSTGADYNEQFF.

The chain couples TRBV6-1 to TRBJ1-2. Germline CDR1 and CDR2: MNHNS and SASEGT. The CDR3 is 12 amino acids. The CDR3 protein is CASSWERRVHTF.

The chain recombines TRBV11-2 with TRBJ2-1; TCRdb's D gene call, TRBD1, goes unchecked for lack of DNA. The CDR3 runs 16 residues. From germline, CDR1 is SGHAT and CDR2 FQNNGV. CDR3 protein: CASSLEGGIAYNEQFF.

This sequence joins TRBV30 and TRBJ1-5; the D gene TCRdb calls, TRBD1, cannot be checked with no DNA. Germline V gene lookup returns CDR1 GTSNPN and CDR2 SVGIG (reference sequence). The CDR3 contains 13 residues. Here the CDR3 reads CACTRGDNQPQHF.

CDR3 region: CASSLGQTTNTEAFF. V and J are TRBV5-1 and TRBJ1-1. CDR1 is SGHRS, CDR2 YFSETQ, per germline. The CDR3 has 15 residues.

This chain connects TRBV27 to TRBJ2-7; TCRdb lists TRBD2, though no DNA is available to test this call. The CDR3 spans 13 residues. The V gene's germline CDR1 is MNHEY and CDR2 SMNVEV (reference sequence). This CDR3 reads CASSGRATTEQYF.

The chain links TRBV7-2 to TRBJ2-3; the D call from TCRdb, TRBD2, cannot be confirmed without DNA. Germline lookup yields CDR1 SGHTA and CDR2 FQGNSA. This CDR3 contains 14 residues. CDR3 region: CATSDGLSTDTQYF.

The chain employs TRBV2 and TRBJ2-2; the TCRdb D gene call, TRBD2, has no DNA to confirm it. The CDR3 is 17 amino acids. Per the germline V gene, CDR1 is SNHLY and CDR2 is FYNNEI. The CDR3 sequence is CASSEAASGLYTGELFF.

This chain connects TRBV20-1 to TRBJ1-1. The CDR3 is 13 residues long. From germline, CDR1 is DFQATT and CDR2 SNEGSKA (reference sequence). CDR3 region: CSARVRPNTEAFF.

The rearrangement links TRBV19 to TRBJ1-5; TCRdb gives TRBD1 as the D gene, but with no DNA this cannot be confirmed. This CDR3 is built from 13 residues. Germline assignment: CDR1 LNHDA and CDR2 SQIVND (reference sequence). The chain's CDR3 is CASRDRLDQPQHF.

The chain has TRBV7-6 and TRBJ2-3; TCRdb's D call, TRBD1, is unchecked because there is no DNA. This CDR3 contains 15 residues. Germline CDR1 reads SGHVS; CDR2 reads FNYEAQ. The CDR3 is CASSLGTGDTDTQYF.

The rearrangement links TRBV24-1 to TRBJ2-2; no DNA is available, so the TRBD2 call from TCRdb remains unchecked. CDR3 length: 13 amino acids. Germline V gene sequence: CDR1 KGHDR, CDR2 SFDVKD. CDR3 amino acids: CASGRANTGELFF.

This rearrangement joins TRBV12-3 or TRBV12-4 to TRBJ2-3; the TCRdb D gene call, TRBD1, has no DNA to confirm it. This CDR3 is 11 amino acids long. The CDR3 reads CASTTGYTQYF.

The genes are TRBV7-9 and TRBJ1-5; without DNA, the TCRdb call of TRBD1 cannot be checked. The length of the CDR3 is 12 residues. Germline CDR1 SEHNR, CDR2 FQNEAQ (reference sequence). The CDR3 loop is CASSKQDQPQHF.

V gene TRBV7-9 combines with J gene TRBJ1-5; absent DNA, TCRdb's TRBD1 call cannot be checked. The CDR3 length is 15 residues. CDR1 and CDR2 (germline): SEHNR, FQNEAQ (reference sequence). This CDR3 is CASSPLRQEDQPQHF.

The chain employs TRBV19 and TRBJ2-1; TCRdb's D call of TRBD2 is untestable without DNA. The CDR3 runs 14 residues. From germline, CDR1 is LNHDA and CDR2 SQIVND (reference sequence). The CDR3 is CASSIPGRSNEQFF.

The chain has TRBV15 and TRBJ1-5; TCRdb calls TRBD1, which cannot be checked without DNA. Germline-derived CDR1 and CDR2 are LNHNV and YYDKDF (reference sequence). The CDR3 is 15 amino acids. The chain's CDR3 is CATSRQGNRNQPQHF. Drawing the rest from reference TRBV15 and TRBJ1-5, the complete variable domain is DAMVIQNPRYQVTQFGKPVTLSCSQTLNHNVMYWYQQKSSQAPKLLFHYYDKDFNNEADTPDNFQSRRPNTSFCFLDIRSPGLGDTAMYLCATSRQGNRNQPQHFGDGTRLSIL.

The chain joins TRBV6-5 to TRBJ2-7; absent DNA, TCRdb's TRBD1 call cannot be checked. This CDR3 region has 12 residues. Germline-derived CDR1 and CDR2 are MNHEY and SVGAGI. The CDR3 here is CASRRGPGEQYF.

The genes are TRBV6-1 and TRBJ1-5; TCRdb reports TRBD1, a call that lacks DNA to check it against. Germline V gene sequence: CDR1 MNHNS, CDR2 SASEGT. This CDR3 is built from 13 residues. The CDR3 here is CASSPTGDQPQHF.

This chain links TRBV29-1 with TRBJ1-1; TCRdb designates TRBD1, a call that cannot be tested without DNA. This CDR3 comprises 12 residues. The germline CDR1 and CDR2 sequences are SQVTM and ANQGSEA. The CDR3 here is CSVERGETEAFF.

CDR3 protein: CASSSPEGQNTEAFF. The rearrangement joins TRBV7-9 to TRBJ1-1; the TCRdb D gene call, TRBD1, has no DNA to confirm it. Germline V gene sequence: CDR1 SEHNR, CDR2 FQNEAQ (reference sequence). The CDR3 consists of 15 residues.

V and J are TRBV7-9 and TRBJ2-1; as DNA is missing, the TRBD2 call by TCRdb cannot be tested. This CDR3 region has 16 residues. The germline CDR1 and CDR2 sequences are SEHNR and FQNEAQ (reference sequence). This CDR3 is CASSSLKQVSYNEQFF.

CDR3 sequence: CASSSGLAGVVDTQYF. V and J are TRBV7-3 and TRBJ2-3; the D call from TCRdb, TRBD2, cannot be confirmed without DNA. In germline, CDR1 is SGHTA, CDR2 FQGTGA. This CDR3 spans 16 amino acids. Filled out from reference TRBV7-3 and TRBJ2-3, the complete variable domain reads GAGVSQTPSNKVTEKGKYVELRCDPISGHTALYWYRQSLGQGPEFLIYFQGTGAADDSGLPNDRFFAVRPEGSVSTLKIQRTERGDSAVYLCASSSGLAGVVDTQYFGPGTRLTVL.

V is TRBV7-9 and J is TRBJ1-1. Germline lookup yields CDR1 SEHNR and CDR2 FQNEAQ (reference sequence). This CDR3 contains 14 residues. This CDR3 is CASSFMNLNTEAFF.

CDR3 region: CSARVPAENSYNEQFF. J is TRBJ2-1 and V is TRBV20-1; absent DNA, TCRdb's TRBD2 call cannot be checked. This CDR3 spans 16 amino acids. Per the germline V gene, CDR1 is DFQATT and CDR2 is SNEGSKA (reference sequence).

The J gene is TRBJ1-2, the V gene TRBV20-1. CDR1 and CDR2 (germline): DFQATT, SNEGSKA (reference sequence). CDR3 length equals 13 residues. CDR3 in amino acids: CSASRPEAHGYTF.

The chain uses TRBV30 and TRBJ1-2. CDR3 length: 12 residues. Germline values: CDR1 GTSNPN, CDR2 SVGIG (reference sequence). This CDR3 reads CAWSGQGYGYTF.

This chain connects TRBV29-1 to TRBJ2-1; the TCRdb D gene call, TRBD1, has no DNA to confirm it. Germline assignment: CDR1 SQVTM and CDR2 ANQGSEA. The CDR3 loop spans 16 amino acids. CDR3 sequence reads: CSVRSIDRGLDNEQFF.